This T cell receptor beta chain came from a study of shared clonotypes between healthy human individuals. This clone has a single count. Sequenced by immunoSEQ multiplex PCR; TCRdb stores in-frame clones only, minus some. Of approximately 350,000 clones in the sample, roughly 96% were seen once. V lost 4 bases and J 0 bases, leaving 10 bases between the germline ends. The CDR3 sequence is 14 residues long. Germline V lookup: CDR1 SGHRS, CDR2 YFSETQ. The V and J genes are TRBV5-1 and TRBJ1-2; D uncertain. The sequence was obtained from a man younger than 40 in good health. Material for sequencing was memory CD8+ T cells sorted from blood. Documented subset: CD45RO+ cells pooled with CCR7-negative TemRA cells. Here the CDR3 reads CASSPSASNYGYTF. In DNA, the CDR3 is TGCGCCAGCAGCCCGAGTGCTTCTAACTATGGCTACACCTTC.